This record looks at one T cell receptor beta chain sequence and its context. Antigen: not known. The data derive from a study of T cell responses to AZD1222 COVID-19 vaccine. The study's findings and limits: Variant regions that are unmutated are reportedly the target of nearly half of spike-specific TCRs.

Measured with immunoSEQ multiplex PCR; TCRdb has only the in-frame clones, and not every one. The sample lists approximately 130,000 clones; 80% to 95% were seen once. The CDR3 consists of 16 residues. V dropped 0 bases and J dropped 4 bases, with 13 bases sitting between them. The germline gives CDR1 MGHRA, CDR2 YSYEKL. The sequence was obtained from an adult who received the AZD1222 COVID-19 vaccine. The rearrangement links TRBV4-1 to TRBJ1-3; possibly TRBD1 for D (5 bases). Sample: peripheral blood, taken 28 days after the second AZD1222 dose. The CDR3: CASSQDLGALGNTIYF. The CDR3 nucleotides read TGCGCCAGCAGCCAAGATTTAGGGGCGCTAGGAAACACCATATATTTT.